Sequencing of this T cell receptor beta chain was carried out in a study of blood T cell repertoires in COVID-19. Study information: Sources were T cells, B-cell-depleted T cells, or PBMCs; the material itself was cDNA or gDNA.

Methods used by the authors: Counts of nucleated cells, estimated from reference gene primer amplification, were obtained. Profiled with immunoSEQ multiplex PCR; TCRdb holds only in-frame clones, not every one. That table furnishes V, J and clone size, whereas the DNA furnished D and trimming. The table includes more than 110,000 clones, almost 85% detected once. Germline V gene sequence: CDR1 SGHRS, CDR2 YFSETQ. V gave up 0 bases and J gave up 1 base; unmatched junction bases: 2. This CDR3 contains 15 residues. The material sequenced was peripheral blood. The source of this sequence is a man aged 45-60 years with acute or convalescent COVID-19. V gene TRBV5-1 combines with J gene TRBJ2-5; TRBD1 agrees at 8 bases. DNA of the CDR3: TGCGCCAGCAGCTTGGCGGGACAGGTCCAAGAGACCCAGTACTTC. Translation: CASSLAGQVQETQYF.